This entry lists 9 T cell receptor beta chains sequenced from one sample in a study of blood T cell repertoires in COVID-19. Using immunoSEQ multiplex PCR, the repertoire was profiled, and TCRdb retains in-frame clones only, with some absent. The table has 400,000 or so clones, 89% seen once. Sequencing was done on a sample of peripheral blood. Receptor source: a woman between 40 and 50 years old with COVID-19, enrolled during active disease.

The chain links TRBV14 to TRBJ1-1, with unresolved D. V lost 4 bases and J lost 5, with 11 bases in between. Germline V lookup: CDR1 SGHDN, CDR2 FVKESK. This CDR3 has 13 residues. Here the CDR3 reads CASSRNEGTEAFF. CDR3 DNA: TGTGCCAGCAGCCGGAATGAGGGTACTGAAGCTTTCTTT.

V and J are TRBV10-3 and TRBJ1-2, with a tentative D call TRBD1 (5 bases). The CDR3 has 14 residues. CDR1 and CDR2 from the germline V gene are ENHRY and SYGVKD. Trimming took 3 bases from V and 5 from J, leaving 13 bases between them. This CDR3 is CAISEATDGYGYTF. The CDR3, as DNA: TGTGCCATCAGTGAAGCGACAGATGGGTATGGCTACACCTTC.

The chain employs TRBV19 and TRBJ1-1; D is unclear. V dropped 7 bases and J dropped 5 bases, with 14 bases sitting between them. Germline loops: CDR1 LNHDA, CDR2 SQIVND (reference sequence). This CDR3 spans 13 amino acids. The CDR3 DNA reads TGTGCCAGTAAGGATATCACGGGTACTGAAGCTTTCTTT. It specifies CASKDITGTEAFF.

This chain joins TRBV12-3 or TRBV12-4 and TRBJ1-3; D uncertain. Trimming left V 8 bases short and J 0 bases short, with 8 bases between. This CDR3 is 13 amino acids long. CDR3 amino acids: CASRRSSGNTIYF. The DNA of the CDR3 is TGTGCCAGCCGCCGGAGCTCTGGAAACACCATATATTTT.

This clone was found once. This sequence joins TRBV7-9 and TRBJ1-4; TRBD1 agrees at 7 bases. The V gene's germline CDR1 is SEHNR and CDR2 FQNEAQ (reference sequence). The trim removed 7 bases at V and 5 bases at J, leaving 19 bases unmatched. CDR3 length: 18 amino acids. The DNA for the CDR3 is TGTGCCAGCAACTGGCCCGGTGACAGGGTATCTGAGAATGAAAAACTGTTTTTT. Amino acids: CASNWPGDRVSENEKLFF.

For the CDR3, the DNA is TGTGCCAGCTCACCCGATTTAGGACAGATAAATCAGCCCCAGCATTTT. Amino acids: CASSPDLGQINQPQHF. The rearrangement links TRBV18 to TRBJ1-5; perhaps TRBD1 as D (6 bases). From germline, CDR1 is KGHSH and CDR2 LQKENI. The V gene lost 3 bases and the J gene lost 4 bases, with 16 bases spanning the gap. This CDR3 has 16 amino acids.

The chain is built from TRBV6-5 and TRBJ1-4; TRBD1 matches 7 bases. Germline V gene data show CDR1 as MNHEY and CDR2 as SVGAGI. The CDR3 runs to 13 residues. With V trimmed by 10 bases and J by 2 bases, 4 bases remained unmatched. CDR3: CAIIQGTNEKLFF. The CDR3 DNA sequence: TGTGCCATAATACAGGGGACTAATGAAAAACTGTTTTTT.

V is TRBV10-3 and J is TRBJ1-6, with unresolved D. V lost 4 bases, J lost 10 bases, and 17 bases lay in between. The CDR3 spans 15 residues. CDR1 is ENHRY, CDR2 SYGVKD, per germline. This CDR3 is CAISGGEGNHSPLHF. CDR3 in DNA: TGTGCCATCAGTGGCGGGGAGGGTAATCACTCACCCCTCCACTTT.

The V and J genes are TRBV19 and TRBJ2-5; TRBD2 is a possible D gene (7 bases). CDR1 and CDR2 (germline): LNHDA, SQIVND (reference sequence). The V and J ends lost 1 base and 1 base respectively, with 13 bases between them. CDR3 size: 16 residues. This chain's CDR3 is CASSIVGGAFQETQYF. The CDR3 region has the DNA TGTGCCAGTAGTATAGTTGGGGGGGCCTTCCAAGAGACCCAGTACTTC.